The present TCR beta chain was sequenced within a study of radiotherapy plus CTLA-4 blockade in lung cancer. Profiling relied on immunoSEQ multiplex PCR, and the TCRdb table lists in-frame clones only, not all of them. The data show under 110,000 clones, with over 65% seen just once and about 2.2% held by the top ten. Germline loops: CDR1 LGHNA, CDR2 YNFKEQ. Trimming took 1 base from V and 7 from J, leaving 10 bases between them. The CDR3 contains 14 residues. The TCR was taken from a human donor with non-small cell lung cancer that progressed on radiotherapy plus ipilimumab. Some clones in this sample may be carry-over from other donors' samples. V usage is TRBV4-2 and J usage is TRBJ1-4; the D gene is possibly TRBD1 (6 bases). Sequenced material: peripheral blood, taken from a patient treated with radiotherapy plus ipilimumab. CDR3 sequence reads: CASSQAGAGEKLFF. The CDR3 DNA follows: TGTGCCAGCAGCCAAGCAGGGGCAGGTGAAAAACTGTTTTTT.